This passage covers 29 T cell receptor beta chains from one sample sequenced in a study of blood T cell repertoires in COVID-19. Profiling relied on immunoSEQ multiplex PCR, and the TCRdb table lists in-frame clones only, not all of them. The table records some 100,000 clones, 90% to 95% of them present only once. The sample was peripheral blood. These receptors all stem from a man aged 55 to 70 with acute or convalescent COVID-19.

This chain links TRBV20-1 with TRBJ1-1; D is ambiguous. Germline V gives CDR1 DFQATT, CDR2 SNEGSKA (reference sequence). V shed 3 bases and J shed 2 bases, with 7 bases lying between them. This CDR3 contains 12 residues. In DNA form, the CDR3 reads TGCAGTGCTAGTGGCAGTAACACTGAAGCTTTCTTT. This codes for CSASGSNTEAFF.

This chain joins TRBV7-2 and TRBJ2-7; 9 bases are shared with TRBD1. Per the germline V gene, CDR1 is SGHTA and CDR2 is FQGNSA. V dropped 6 bases and J dropped 3; count of bases not matched to a gene: 9. CDR3 size: 15 residues. In nucleotides, the CDR3 is TGTGCCAGCAGACCCTCCGGGACAGGGCACTACGAGCAGTACTTC. The encoded protein is CASRPSGTGHYEQYF. The full variable domain, in which reference TRBV7-2 and TRBJ2-7 provide the parts outside the CDR3, is GAGVSQSPSNKVTEKGKDVELRCDPISGHTALYWYRQSLGQGLEFLIYFQGNSAPDKSGLPSDRFSAERTGGSVSTLTIQRTQQEDSAVYLCASRPSGTGHYEQYFGPGTRLTVT.

In DNA, the CDR3 is TGTGCCAGCAGCCCATTCAAAGGAGCCCAAGAGACCCAGTACTTC. Translated, it gives CASSPFKGAQETQYF. This chain connects TRBV16 to TRBJ2-5; D is unresolved. Germline V gene sequence: CDR1 KGHSY, CDR2 FQNENV. CDR3 length equals 15 residues. V lost 4 bases and J 1 base, leaving 13 bases between the germline ends.

This sequence joins TRBV5-1 and TRBJ2-7; 8 bases line up with TRBD2. CDR1 SGHRS and CDR2 YFSETQ come from the germline V gene. CDR3 length: 14 residues. With V trimmed by 7 bases and J by 6 bases, 12 bases remained unmatched. In DNA, the CDR3 is TGCGCCAGCCGTAGCGGGACACTTAATTCCGAGCAGTACGTC. It is translated as CASRSGTLNSEQYV.

The chain combines TRBV27 with TRBJ2-1, with D perhaps matching TRBD2 (5 bases). Germline V lookup: CDR1 MNHEY, CDR2 SMNVEV (reference sequence). Trimming removed 2 bases at V and 5 bases at J, with 16 bases between. The CDR3 is made up of 16 amino acids. The chain's CDR3 is CASSLRDLVRDNEQFF. CDR3 DNA sequence: TGTGCCAGCAGTTTACGGGATCTCGTTAGGGACAATGAGCAGTTCTTC.

V gene TRBV19 combines with J gene TRBJ1-6; D may be TRBD1 (5 bases). The CDR3 is 14 residues long. Trimming took off 5 bases at V and 5 bases at J, with 10 bases between the two ends. Germline-derived CDR1 and CDR2 are LNHDA and SQIVND (reference sequence). This CDR3 is CASSGAPDNSPLHF. In DNA, the CDR3 is TGTGCCAGTAGTGGGGCTCCTGATAATTCACCCCTCCACTTT.

This chain joins TRBV2 and TRBJ1-2, with 7 bases matching TRBD1. There are 13 residues in the CDR3. In germline, CDR1 is SNHLY, CDR2 FYNNEI. V lost 6 bases, J lost 3 bases, and 4 bases stayed unmatched. This CDR3 reads CASRAGGYYGYTF. CDR3 DNA: TGTGCCAGCAGAGCAGGGGGATACTATGGCTACACCTTC.

This clone has a handful of counts. V gene TRBV5-6 combines with J gene TRBJ1-2; 8 bases map to TRBD1. The V gene end was trimmed by 4 bases and the J gene end by 5 bases; junction bases not matched to a gene: 4. CDR1 is SGHDT, CDR2 YYEEEE, per germline. There are 13 residues in the CDR3. CDR3 coding DNA: TGTGCCAGCAGCATAACAGGGGGGTATGGCTACACCTTC. Protein sequence: CASSITGGYGYTF. Full variable domain (remainder filled in from reference TRBV5-6 and TRBJ1-2): DAGVTQSPTHLIKTRGQQVTLRCSPKSGHDTVSWYQQALGQGPQFIFQYYEEEERQRGNFPDRFSGHQFPNYSSELNVNALLLGDSALYLCASSITGGYGYTFGSGTRLTVV.

This rearrangement joins TRBV4-1 to TRBJ1-5; D is possibly TRBD1 (5 bases). Germline V gives CDR1 MGHRA, CDR2 YSYEKL. The CDR3 totals 15 residues. The V end was cut by 0 bases, the J end by 3 bases, with 9 bases between. For the CDR3, the DNA is TGCGCCAGCAGCCAAGATATCAGGGACAATCAGCCCCAGCATTTT. This codes for CASSQDIRDNQPQHF.

The chain couples TRBV5-1 to TRBJ2-7; 9 bases line up with TRBD2. The length of the CDR3 is 15 residues. Germline V CDR1 and CDR2: SGHRS, YFSETQ. V lost 0 bases to trimming and J lost 4 bases; unmatched junction nucleotides: 5. CDR3: CASSLGLAASYEQYF. The CDR3 nucleotides read TGCGCCAGCAGCTTGGGACTAGCGGCCTCTTACGAGCAGTACTTC.

The chain is built from TRBV28 and TRBJ1-1, with D perhaps matching TRBD1 (5 bases). The CDR3 contains 12 residues. V was pared by 3 bases and J by 7 bases, with 9 bases between. Germline CDR1 MDHEN, CDR2 SYDVKM. In DNA, the CDR3 is TGTGCCAGCAGTTTGGGAAGGGGTGAAGCTTTCTTT. Translated, it gives CASSLGRGEAFF.

The chain uses TRBV6-6 and TRBJ2-2; 7 nucleotides align to TRBD1. Germline V lookup: CDR1 MNHNY, CDR2 SVGAGI (reference sequence). CDR3 length: 15 amino acids. Trimming at V came to 0 bases and at J to 6 bases, leaving 4 bases not matched to a gene. In DNA, the CDR3 is TGTGCCAGCAGTTACTCGAAAGGGGGCGCCGGGGAGCTGTTTTTT. Encoded protein: CASSYSKGGAGELFF.

This clone was observed once. This chain joins TRBV6-5 and TRBJ1-4, with 7 bases identical to TRBD1. CDR1 MNHEY and CDR2 SVGAGI come from the germline V gene. With 0 bases clipped from V and 2 bases from J, the junction kept 0 bases outside the gene matches. There are 15 residues in the CDR3. The CDR3 DNA sequence: TGTGCCAGCAGTTACTCGACAGGGACTAATGAAAAACTGTTTTTT. It codes for CASSYSTGTNEKLFF.

The rearrangement uses TRBV5-6 and TRBJ1-1; TRBD1 aligns across 8 bases. The CDR3 is 15 residues long. Per germline, CDR1 SGHDT and CDR2 YYEEEE. Trimming took 3 bases from V and 1 from J; bases not matched to a gene: 5. CDR3 nucleotides: TGTGCCAGCAGCTGGGGGACAGGTACGAACACTGAAGCTTTCTTT. Translating it yields CASSWGTGTNTEAFF.

The V gene is TRBV2, the J gene TRBJ2-2, with 10 bases fitting TRBD1. The V segment lost 7 bases and the J segment 7 bases; nucleotides outside the gene matches: 9. Germline assignment: CDR1 SNHLY and CDR2 FYNNEI. This CDR3 region has 15 residues. Here the CDR3 reads CASTRTGGVVGELFF. The CDR3, as DNA: TGTGCCAGCACTAGGACAGGGGGAGTGGTCGGGGAGCTGTTTTTT.

The rearrangement joins TRBV27 to TRBJ2-7; TRBD2 matches at 13 bases. This CDR3 spans 14 amino acids. J was trimmed by 6 bases and V by 6 bases; bases with no gene match: 5. Germline values: CDR1 MNHEY, CDR2 SMNVEV (reference sequence). Here the CDR3 reads CASSPGLAGSEQYF. CDR3 nucleotide sequence: TGTGCCAGCAGCCCGGGACTAGCGGGATCCGAGCAGTACTTC.

This chain links TRBV9 with TRBJ1-4, with 7 bases aligning to TRBD1. Germline-derived CDR1 and CDR2 are SGDLS and YYNGEE. Unmatched junction bases numbered 9, after V lost 4 bases and J lost 6 bases. The CDR3 length is 15 residues. In DNA form, the CDR3 reads TGTGCCAGCAGCCCTCGACAGGGATGGGATGAAAAACTGTTTTTT. Translated, it gives CASSPRQGWDEKLFF.

The V and J genes are TRBV5-1 and TRBJ2-5; 9 bases fit TRBD2. This CDR3 has 14 amino acids. Looked up from germline, CDR1 is SGHRS and CDR2 is YFSETQ. V shed 6 bases, J shed 5 bases, and the junction held 8 bases outside the gene matches. The CDR3: CASTQGLAGETQYF. The CDR3 bases are TGCGCCAGCACCCAGGGACTAGCAGGCGAGACCCAGTACTTC.

The chain carries TRBV2 and TRBJ2-1; D is perhaps TRBD1 (6 bases). Germline values: CDR1 SNHLY, CDR2 FYNNEI. Trimming took off 7 bases at V and 5 bases at J, with 12 bases between the two ends. The CDR3 is 13 amino acids. This chain's CDR3 is CASTEDRHNEQFF. DNA for the CDR3: TGTGCCAGCACCGAAGACAGGCACAATGAGCAGTTCTTC.

CDR3 DNA sequence: TGCGCCAGCAGCATTATACGGGACATCGGCACAGATACGCAGTATTTT. Its protein product is CASSIIRDIGTDTQYF. This chain links TRBV5-1 with TRBJ2-3; D might be TRBD1 (6 bases). Germline V gene sequence: CDR1 SGHRS, CDR2 YFSETQ. The V end lost 4 bases, the J end lost 1 base, and 16 bases lay between the germline ends. There are 16 residues in the CDR3.

Only one count was recorded for this clone. V usage is TRBV25-1 and J usage is TRBJ1-6; maybe TRBD1 (5 bases). The germline V gene encodes CDR1 MGHDK and CDR2 SYGVNS. This CDR3 is built from 14 residues. Trimming pared 7 bases from V and 4 bases from J, leaving 11 bases between. The CDR3 loop reads CASTGPGYNSPLHF. DNA for the CDR3: TGTGCCAGCACCGGCCCAGGGTATAATTCACCCCTCCACTTT. Full variable domain (remainder filled in from reference TRBV25-1 and TRBJ1-6): EADIYQTPRYLVIGTGKKITLECSQTMGHDKMYWYQQDPGMELHLIHYSYGVNSTEKGDLSSESTVSRIRTEHFPLTLESARPSHTSQYLCASTGPGYNSPLHFGNGTRLTVT.

The rearrangement uses TRBV6-1 and TRBJ1-2, with a tentative D call TRBD1 (6 bases). Germline CDR1 and CDR2: MNHNS and SASEGT. Trimming stripped 3 bases from V and 0 bases from J, with 11 bases between. This CDR3 comprises 15 residues. CDR3 region: CASSDKQGTNYGYTF. CDR3 DNA: TGTGCCAGCAGTGATAAACAGGGAACTAACTATGGCTACACCTTC.

The chain employs TRBV5-1 and TRBJ1-5, with D perhaps matching TRBD1 (5 bases). The CDR3 spans 15 residues. Germline CDR1 SGHRS, CDR2 YFSETQ. Trimming pared 3 bases from V and 3 bases from J, leaving 13 bases between. The CDR3 loop reads CASSWGGDINQPQHF. The CDR3 nucleotides are TGCGCCAGCAGCTGGGGGGGGGATATCAATCAGCCCCAGCATTTT.

The V and J genes are TRBV29-1 and TRBJ1-1; TRBD1 matches 7 bases. V trimming: 3 bases; J trimming: 6 bases; junction bases outside the gene matches: 10. CDR1 is SQVTM and CDR2 is ANQGSEA in the germline V gene. CDR3 length equals 14 residues. The CDR3 bases are TGCAGCGTTGACGTCACAGGGGTGGTGGCTGAAGCTTTCTTT. The encoded protein is CSVDVTGVVAEAFF.

This chain connects TRBV20-1 to TRBJ1-5, with 7 positions matching TRBD1. Germline V gene lookup returns CDR1 DFQATT and CDR2 SNEGSKA (reference sequence). This CDR3 comprises 17 residues. V gave up 3 bases and J gave up 3 bases; unmatched junction bases: 14. CDR3 sequence reads: CSASRATGSLDNQPQHF. In nucleotides, the CDR3 is TGCAGTGCTAGTAGAGCGACAGGGAGTTTGGACAATCAGCCCCAGCATTTT.

V usage is TRBV30 and J usage is TRBJ1-1, with D possibly TRBD1 on 5 matching bases. Germline-derived CDR1 and CDR2 are GTSNPN and SVGIG (reference sequence). The CDR3 is 15 amino acids. Between the trimmed V and J ends, which lost 7 bases and 1 base, there was a span of 19 bases. CDR3 nucleotides: TGTGCCTCAACCGGCCCGGGGGGTTCGAACACTGAAGCTTTCTTT. It codes for CASTGPGGSNTEAFF.

The rearrangement links TRBV6-5 to TRBJ2-7, with 9 bases identical to TRBD1. The germline CDR1 and CDR2 sequences are MNHEY and SVGAGI. The CDR3 sequence is 15 residues long. The ends lost 6 bases at V and 6 bases at J; junction bases unmatched: 12. The CDR3 bases are TGTGCCAGCAGACAAGGGACAGGGACAAATGGCGAGCAGTACTTC. The encoded protein is CASRQGTGTNGEQYF.

The rearrangement uses TRBV28 and TRBJ1-3; unclear D gene. CDR1 and CDR2 (germline): MDHEN, SYDVKM. CDR3 size: 13 residues. Trimming pared 6 bases from V and 0 bases from J, leaving 6 bases between. Here the CDR3 reads CASSFNSGNTIYF. In DNA form, the CDR3 reads TGTGCCAGCAGCTTTAACTCTGGAAACACCATATATTTT.

V and J are TRBV28 and TRBJ1-1; D not resolved. Germline V lookup: CDR1 MDHEN, CDR2 SYDVKM. The germline V and J ends were trimmed by 6 bases and 0 bases, with 17 bases remaining between them. This CDR3 contains 16 residues. Here the CDR3 DNA reads TGTGCCAGCAGCTCTACACCTGGGCTGCTGAACACTGAAGCTTTCTTT. This codes for CASSSTPGLLNTEAFF.